The 5 T cell receptor beta chains given below trace back to one sample, sequenced in a study of T cell clonality in common variable immunodeficiency. The data were produced by immunoSEQ multiplex PCR, yet TCRdb's version contains in-frame clones alone and is incomplete. There are over 55,000 clones in the sample, none observed a single time. Material: peripheral blood mononuclear cells. Receptors were obtained from a person aged 18 to 70 in good health.

This clone was found many times. CDR3 loop: CASSFDKYGYTF. The CDR3 bases that were read are TGTGCCAGCAGCTTCGACAAGTATGGC. The V and J genes are TRBV14 and TRBJ1-2, with D hard to call. The read comes to an end 3 residues before the CDR3 does, leaving the germline J gene to fill in the end. The CDR3 length is 12 residues. Germline CDR1 SGHDN, CDR2 FVKESK. Between the trimmed V and J ends, which lost 5 bases and 5 bases, there was a span of 9 bases.

The table lists this clone with many counts. The germline gene is not matched at one end of the junction; a read error may be the cause. Read coverage stops 3 residues before the CDR3 terminus; the germline J gene supplies the remainder. The chain carries TRBV4-2 and TRBJ2-7; 7 nucleotides agree with TRBD2. CDR1 and CDR2 from the germline V gene are LGHNA and YNFKEQ. The CDR3 is made up of 17 amino acids. The part of the CDR3 DNA that was read is TGCGCCAGCAGCCGTGAGAGTGGGCTAGCGGTATCCTACGAG. It encodes CASSRESGLAVSYE. From start to end, the CDR3 is CASSRESGLAVSYEQYF.

This clone was recorded at least ten times. CDR3 loop: CASSLSRTGGHEQYF. The CDR3 bases that were read are TGTGCCAGCAGCCTCTCCCGGACAGGGGGCCACGAG. The rearrangement uses TRBV3-1 (or the pseudogene TRBV3-2) and TRBJ2-7, with 11 bases that match TRBD1. The read terminates 3 residues before the CDR3 end, so the remaining end is supplied by the germline J gene. CDR3 size: 15 residues. Unmatched junction bases numbered 7, after V lost 4 bases and J lost 5 bases. Germline assignment: CDR1 LGHDT and CDR2 YNNKEL (reference sequence).

This clone showed up many times. The CDR3 end lies 3 residues beyond the end of the read and is filled in from the germline J gene. The J gene is TRBJ2-1, the V gene TRBV7-3; 9 nucleotides match TRBD2. The CDR3 spans 18 residues. V shed 4 bases, J shed 7 bases, and the junction held 17 bases outside the gene matches. CDR1 SGHTA and CDR2 FQGTGA come from the germline V gene. The CDR3 bases that were read are TGTGCCAGCAGCTCCGGGGGGGTTTTAGCGGGAGTCGAGAATGAG. Translation: CASSSGGVLAGVENE. In full, the CDR3 reads CASSSGGVLAGVENEQFF.

This clone was picked up many times. The CDR3 extends 3 residues past the end of the read, so its final part is completed from the germline J gene. The chain joins TRBV20-1 to TRBJ2-2; D gene uncertain. Germline CDR1 is DFQATT and CDR2 is SNEGSKA (reference sequence). V dropped 2 bases and J dropped 1 base, with 8 bases sitting between them. The CDR3 is 14 amino acids. Partial CDR3 DNA: TGCAGTGCTAGAAAGGCAGAGAACACCGGGGAG. This translates into CSARKAENTGE. The whole CDR3 is CSARKAENTGELFF.